Listed here are 5 T cell receptor beta chains from one sample, sequenced in a study of early T cells in non-severe SARS-CoV-2 infection. Via MiXCR, TCRdb re-called the 5' RACE reads, giving one row per CDR3 protein. The sample consists of under 100,000 distinct CDR3 sequences, approximately 11% of them appearing once. Sequenced input: whole blood. These receptors originate from an adult who was a healthcare worker with PCR-confirmed SARS-CoV-2 infection or an uninfected control (not recorded which).

This clonotype was found a few times. The chain links TRBV4-2 to TRBJ2-7, with TRBD1 identical over 8 bases. The CDR3 extends over 16 amino acids. From germline, CDR1 is LGHNA and CDR2 YNFKEQ. V shed 1 base and J 5 bases; nucleotides not matched to a gene: 10. CDR3 loop: CASSQVLGQERNEQYF. The CDR3 DNA reads TGTGCCAGCAGCCAAGTCCTGGGACAGGAAAGGAACGAGCAGTACTTC.

V is TRBV20-1 and J is TRBJ2-5; 10 bases are shared with TRBD2. The trim removed 1 base at V and 7 bases at J, leaving 9 bases unmatched. CDR3 length: 15 amino acids. Germline-derived CDR1 and CDR2 are DFQATT and SNEGSKA (reference sequence). This CDR3 is CSARALAGDLVTQYF. The CDR3 bases are TGCAGTGCTAGAGCGCTAGCGGGGGACCTGGTGACCCAGTACTTC.

The chain recombines TRBV7-9 with TRBJ2-3, with D possibly being TRBD2 (6 bases). The CDR3 runs 19 residues. Per germline, CDR1 SEHNR and CDR2 FQNEAQ (reference sequence). The V gene lost 5 bases and the J gene lost 4 bases, with 28 bases spanning the gap. Here the CDR3 DNA reads TGTGCCAGCAGCCCGCTGGGGGACTGGCTAGGTGGGAGCTCAGATACGCAGTATTTT. Protein product: CASSPLGDWLGGSSDTQYF.

This clonotype has a count of ten or more. The chain links TRBV19 to TRBJ2-1; D is ambiguous. The germline V gene encodes CDR1 LNHDA and CDR2 SQIVND (reference sequence). Trimming removed 4 bases from V and 5 bases from J, with 3 bases in between. There are 11 residues in the CDR3. CDR3: CASSTNNEQFF. The CDR3 DNA sequence: TGTGCCAGTAGTACTAACAATGAGCAGTTCTTC.

V is TRBV5-1 and J is TRBJ1-4, with D maybe TRBD1 (5 bases). V was trimmed by 4 bases and J by 0 bases, leaving 10 bases between them. The CDR3 runs to 15 residues. Per the germline V gene, CDR1 is SGHRS and CDR2 is YFSETQ. The CDR3 protein is CASSVGTSTNEKLFF. The CDR3 DNA follows: TGCGCCAGCAGCGTCGGGACTTCAACTAATGAAAAACTGTTTTTT.